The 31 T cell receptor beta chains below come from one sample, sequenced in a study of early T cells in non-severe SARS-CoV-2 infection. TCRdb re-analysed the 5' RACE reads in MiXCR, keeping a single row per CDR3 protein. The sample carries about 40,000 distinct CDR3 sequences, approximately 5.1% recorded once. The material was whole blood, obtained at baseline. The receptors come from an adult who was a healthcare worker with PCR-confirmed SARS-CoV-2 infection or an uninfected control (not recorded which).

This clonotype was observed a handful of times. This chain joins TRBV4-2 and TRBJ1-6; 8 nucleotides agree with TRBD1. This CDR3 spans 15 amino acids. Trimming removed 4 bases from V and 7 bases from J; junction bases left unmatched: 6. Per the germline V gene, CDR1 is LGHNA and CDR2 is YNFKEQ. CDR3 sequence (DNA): TGTGCCAGCAGCCCACGGACAGGGCGAAATTCACCCCTCCACTTT. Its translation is CASSPRTGRNSPLHF.

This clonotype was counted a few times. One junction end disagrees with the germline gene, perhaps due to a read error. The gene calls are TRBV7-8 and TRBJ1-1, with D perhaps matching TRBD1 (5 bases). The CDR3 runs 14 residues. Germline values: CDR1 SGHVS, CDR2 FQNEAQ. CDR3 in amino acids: CASSFGHKNTEVFF. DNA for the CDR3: TGTGCCAGCAGCTTCGGACACAAGAACACTGAAGTTTTCTTT.

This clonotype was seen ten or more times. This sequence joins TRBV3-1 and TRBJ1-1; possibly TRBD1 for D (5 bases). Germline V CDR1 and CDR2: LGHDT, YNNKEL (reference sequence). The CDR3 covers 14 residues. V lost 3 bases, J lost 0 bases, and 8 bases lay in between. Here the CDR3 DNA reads TGTGCCAGCAGCCATCGACAGTTGAACACTGAAGCTTTCTTT. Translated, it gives CASSHRQLNTEAFF.

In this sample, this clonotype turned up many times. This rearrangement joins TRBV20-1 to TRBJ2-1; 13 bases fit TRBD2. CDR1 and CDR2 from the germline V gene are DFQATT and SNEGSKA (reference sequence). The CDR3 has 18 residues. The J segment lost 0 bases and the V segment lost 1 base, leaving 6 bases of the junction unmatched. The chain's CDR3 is CSARGRLAGGSSYNEQFF. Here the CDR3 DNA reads TGCAGTGCTAGAGGTAGACTAGCGGGAGGAAGCTCCTACAATGAGCAGTTCTTC.

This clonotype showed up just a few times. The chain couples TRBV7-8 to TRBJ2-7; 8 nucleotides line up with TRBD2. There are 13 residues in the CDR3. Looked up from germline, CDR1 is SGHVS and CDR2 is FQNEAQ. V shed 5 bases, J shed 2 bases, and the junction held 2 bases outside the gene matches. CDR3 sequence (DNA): TGTGCCAGCAGCCAGGGACTAGCCTACGAGCAGTACGTC. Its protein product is CASSQGLAYEQYV.

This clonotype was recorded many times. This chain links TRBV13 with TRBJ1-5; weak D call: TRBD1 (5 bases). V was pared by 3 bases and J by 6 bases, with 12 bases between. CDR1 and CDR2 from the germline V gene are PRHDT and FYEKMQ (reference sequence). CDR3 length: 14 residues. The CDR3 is CASSLQGRGQPQHF. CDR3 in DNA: TGTGCCAGCAGCTTGCAGGGTCGGGGTCAGCCCCAGCATTTT. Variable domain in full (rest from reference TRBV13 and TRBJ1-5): AAGVIQSPRHLIKEKRETATLKCYPIPRHDTVYWYQQGPGQDPQFLISFYEKMQSDKGSIPDRFSAQQFSDYHSELNMSSLELGDSALYFCASSLQGRGQPQHFGDGTRLSIL.

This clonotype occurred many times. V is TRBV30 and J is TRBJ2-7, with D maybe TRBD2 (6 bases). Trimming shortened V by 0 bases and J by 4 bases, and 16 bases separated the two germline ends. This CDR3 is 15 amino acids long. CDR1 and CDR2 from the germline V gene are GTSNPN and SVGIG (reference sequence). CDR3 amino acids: CAWSVGAEGNYEQYF. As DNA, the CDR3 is TGTGCCTGGAGTGTAGGGGCGGAGGGAAATTACGAGCAGTACTTC.

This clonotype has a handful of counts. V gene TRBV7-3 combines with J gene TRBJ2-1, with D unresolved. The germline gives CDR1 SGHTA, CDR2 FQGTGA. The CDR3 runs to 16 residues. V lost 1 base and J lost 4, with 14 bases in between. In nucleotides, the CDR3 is TGTGCCAGCAGCTTAAATCCTGAAATGTCGTACAATGAGCAGTTCTTC. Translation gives CASSLNPEMSYNEQFF.

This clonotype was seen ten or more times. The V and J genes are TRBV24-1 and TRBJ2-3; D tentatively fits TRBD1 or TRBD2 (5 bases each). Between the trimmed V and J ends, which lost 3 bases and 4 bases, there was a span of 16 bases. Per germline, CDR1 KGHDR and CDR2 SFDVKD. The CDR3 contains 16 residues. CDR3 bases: TGTGCCACCAGTGATCTCCGGGACCAGGGATCAGATACGCAGTATTTT. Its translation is CATSDLRDQGSDTQYF.

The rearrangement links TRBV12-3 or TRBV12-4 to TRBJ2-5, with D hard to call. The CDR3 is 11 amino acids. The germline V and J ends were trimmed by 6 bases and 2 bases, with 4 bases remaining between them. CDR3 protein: CASREQETQYF. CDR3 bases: TGTGCCAGCAGAGAACAAGAGACCCAGTACTTC.

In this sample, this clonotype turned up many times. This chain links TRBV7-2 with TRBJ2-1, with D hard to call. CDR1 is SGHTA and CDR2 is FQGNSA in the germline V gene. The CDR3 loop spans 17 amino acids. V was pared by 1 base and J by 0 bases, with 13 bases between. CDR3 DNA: TGTGCCAGCAGCTTAGAGAGCCTGTTTGGCTCCTACAATGAGCAGTTCTTC. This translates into CASSLESLFGSYNEQFF. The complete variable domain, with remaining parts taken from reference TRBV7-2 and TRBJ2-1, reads GAGVSQSPSNKVTEKGKDVELRCDPISGHTALYWYRQSLGQGLEFLIYFQGNSAPDKSGLPSDRFSAERTGGSVSTLTIQRTQQEDSAVYLCASSLESLFGSYNEQFFGPGTRLTVL.

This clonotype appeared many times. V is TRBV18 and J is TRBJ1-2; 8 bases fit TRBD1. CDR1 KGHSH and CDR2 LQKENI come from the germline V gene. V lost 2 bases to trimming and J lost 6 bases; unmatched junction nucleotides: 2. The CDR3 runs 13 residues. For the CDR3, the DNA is TGTGCCAGCTCACCAGACAGGGGAGATGGCTACACCTTC. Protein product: CASSPDRGDGYTF.

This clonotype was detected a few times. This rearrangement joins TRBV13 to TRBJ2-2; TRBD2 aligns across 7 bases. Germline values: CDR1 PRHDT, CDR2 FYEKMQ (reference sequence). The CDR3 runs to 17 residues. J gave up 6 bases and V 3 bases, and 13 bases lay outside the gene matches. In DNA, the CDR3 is TGTGCCAGCAGCTTCTACGCCGGGACTATGAGATCCGGGGAGCTGTTTTTT. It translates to CASSFYAGTMRSGELFF.

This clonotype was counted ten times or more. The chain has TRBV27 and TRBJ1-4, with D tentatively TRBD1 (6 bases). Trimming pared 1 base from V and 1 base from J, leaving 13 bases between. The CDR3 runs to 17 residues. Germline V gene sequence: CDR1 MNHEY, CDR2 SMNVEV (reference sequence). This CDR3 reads CASSLYQGIGTNEKLFF. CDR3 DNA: TGTGCCAGCAGTTTATACCAGGGGATCGGAACTAATGAAAAACTGTTTTTT.

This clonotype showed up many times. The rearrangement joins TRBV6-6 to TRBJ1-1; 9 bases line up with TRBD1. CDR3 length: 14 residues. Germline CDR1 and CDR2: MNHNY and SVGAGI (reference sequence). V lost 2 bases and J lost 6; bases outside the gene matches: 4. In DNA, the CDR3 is TGTGCCAGCAGTTACGGGACAGGGTTGCCTGAAGCTTTCTTT. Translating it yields CASSYGTGLPEAFF.

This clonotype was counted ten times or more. In DNA, the CDR3 is TGTGCCAGCAGCCCCGGCAGGCCGAGGAATGAGCAGTTCTTC. It encodes CASSPGRPRNEQFF. The chain links TRBV7-2 to TRBJ2-1; the D is unclear. Germline V CDR1 and CDR2: SGHTA, FQGNSA. Trimming left V 5 bases short and J 7 bases short, with 15 bases between. This CDR3 is 14 amino acids long.

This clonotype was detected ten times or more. DNA for the CDR3: TGTGCCAGCAGTTTGGTGGGAAACTCCTACGAGCAGTACTTC. Translating gives CASSLVGNSYEQYF. V and J are TRBV27 and TRBJ2-7, with D unclear. V was trimmed by 3 bases and J by 0 bases, leaving 9 bases between them. This CDR3 comprises 14 residues. The germline V gene has CDR1 MNHEY and CDR2 SMNVEV (reference sequence).

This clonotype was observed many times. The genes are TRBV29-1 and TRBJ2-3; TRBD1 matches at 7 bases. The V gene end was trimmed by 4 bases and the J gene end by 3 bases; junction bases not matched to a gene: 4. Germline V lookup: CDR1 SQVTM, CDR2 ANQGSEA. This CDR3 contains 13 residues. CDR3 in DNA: TGCAGCGTTGGCAGGGGGAAGACAGATACGCAGTATTTT. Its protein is CSVGRGKTDTQYF.

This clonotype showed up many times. DNA of the CDR3: TGTGCCAGCAGCAGGAGGGGCTCCTACGAGCAGTACTTC. This translates into CASSRRGSYEQYF. V and J are TRBV6-2 or TRBV6-3 and TRBJ2-7; tentatively, D is TRBD2 (6 bases). V dropped 6 bases and J dropped 0 bases, with 9 bases sitting between them. The CDR3 is 13 amino acids. Germline CDR1 reads MNHEY; CDR2 reads SVGEGT.

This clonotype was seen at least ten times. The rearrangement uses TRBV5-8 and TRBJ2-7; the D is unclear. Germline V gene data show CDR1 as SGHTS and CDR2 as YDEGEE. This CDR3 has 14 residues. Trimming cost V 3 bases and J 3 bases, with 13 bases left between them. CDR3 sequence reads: CASSSSNTIYEQYF. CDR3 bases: TGTGCCAGCAGCTCATCAAACACGATCTACGAGCAGTACTTC. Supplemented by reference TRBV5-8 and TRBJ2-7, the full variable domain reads EAGVTQSPTHLIKTRGQQATLRCSPISGHTSVYWYQQALGLGLQFLLWYDEGEERNRGNFPPRFSGRQFPNYSSELNVNALELEDSALYLCASSSSNTIYEQYFGPGTRLTVT.

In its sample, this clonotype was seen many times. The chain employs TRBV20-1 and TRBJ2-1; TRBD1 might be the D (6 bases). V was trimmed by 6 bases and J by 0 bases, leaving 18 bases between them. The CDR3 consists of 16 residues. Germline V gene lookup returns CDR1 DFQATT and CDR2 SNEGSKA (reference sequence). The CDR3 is CSAHTTTGISYNEQFF. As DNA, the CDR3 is TGCAGTGCCCATACGACTACAGGGATCTCCTACAATGAGCAGTTCTTC.

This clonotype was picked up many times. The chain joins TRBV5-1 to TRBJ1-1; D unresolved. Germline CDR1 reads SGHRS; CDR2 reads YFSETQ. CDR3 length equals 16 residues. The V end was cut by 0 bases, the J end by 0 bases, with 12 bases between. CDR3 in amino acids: CASSLAPAGLNTEAFF. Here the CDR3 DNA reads TGCGCCAGCAGCTTGGCCCCTGCAGGTTTGAACACTGAAGCTTTCTTT. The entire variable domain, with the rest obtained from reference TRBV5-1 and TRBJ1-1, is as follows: KAGVTQTPRYLIKTRGQQVTLSCSPISGHRSVSWYQQTPGQGLQFLFEYFSETQRNKGNFPGRFSGRQFSNSRSEMNVSTLELGDSALYLCASSLAPAGLNTEAFFGQGTRLTVV.

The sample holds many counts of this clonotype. CDR3 region: CASSLVAGSYNEQFF. CDR3 sequence (DNA): TGTGCCAGCAGCTTAGTTGCCGGCTCCTACAATGAGCAGTTCTTC. The J gene is TRBJ2-1, the V gene TRBV7-8; D remains unclear. V lost 1 base and J lost 0, with 7 bases in between. The CDR3 sequence is 15 residues long. Germline lookup yields CDR1 SGHVS and CDR2 FQNEAQ.

CDR3 sequence reads: CASSRTGGADNQPQHF. CDR3 nucleotides: TGTGCCAGCAGTCGGACAGGGGGCGCGGACAATCAGCCCCAGCATTTT. The chain recombines TRBV28 with TRBJ1-5, with 11 nucleotides matching TRBD1. This CDR3 has 16 amino acids. V was pared by 5 bases and J by 3 bases, with 6 bases of the junction left unmatched. In germline, CDR1 is MDHEN, CDR2 SYDVKM.

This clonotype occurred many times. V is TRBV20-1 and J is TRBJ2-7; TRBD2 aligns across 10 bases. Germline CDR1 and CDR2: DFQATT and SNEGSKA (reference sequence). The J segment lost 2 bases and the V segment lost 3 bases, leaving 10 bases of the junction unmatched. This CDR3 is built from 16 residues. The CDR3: CSASSGLAVVPYEQYF. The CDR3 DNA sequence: TGCAGTGCTAGTAGCGGACTAGCGGTAGTCCCCTACGAGCAGTACTTC.

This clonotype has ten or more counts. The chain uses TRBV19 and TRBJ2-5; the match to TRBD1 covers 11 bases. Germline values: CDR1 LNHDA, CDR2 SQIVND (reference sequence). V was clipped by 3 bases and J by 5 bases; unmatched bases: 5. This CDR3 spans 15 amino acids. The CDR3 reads CASSIGQGALETQYF. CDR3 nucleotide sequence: TGTGCCAGTAGTATCGGACAGGGGGCCTTGGAGACCCAGTACTTC.

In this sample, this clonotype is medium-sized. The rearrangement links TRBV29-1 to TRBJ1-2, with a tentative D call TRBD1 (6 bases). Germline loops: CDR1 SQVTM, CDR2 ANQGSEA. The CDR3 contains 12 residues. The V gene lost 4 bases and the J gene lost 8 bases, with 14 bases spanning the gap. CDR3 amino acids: CSVGSRGWGYTF. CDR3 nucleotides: TGCAGCGTTGGGTCCAGGGGTTGGGGCTACACCTTC.

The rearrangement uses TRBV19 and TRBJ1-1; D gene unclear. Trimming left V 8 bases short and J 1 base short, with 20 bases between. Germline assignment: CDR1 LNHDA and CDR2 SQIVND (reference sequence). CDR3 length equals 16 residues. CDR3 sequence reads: CASPKIDPSSNTEAFF. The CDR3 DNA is TGTGCCAGTCCCAAAATAGACCCCTCATCGAACACTGAAGCTTTCTTT.

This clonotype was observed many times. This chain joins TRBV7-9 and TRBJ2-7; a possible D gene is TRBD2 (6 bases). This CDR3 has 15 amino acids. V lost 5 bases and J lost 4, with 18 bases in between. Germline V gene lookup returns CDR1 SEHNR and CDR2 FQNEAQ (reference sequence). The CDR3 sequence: CASSPWAGGGYEQYF. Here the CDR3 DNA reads TGTGCCAGCAGCCCCTGGGCCGGGGGAGGTTACGAGCAGTACTTC. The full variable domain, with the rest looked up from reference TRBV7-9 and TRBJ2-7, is DTGVSQNPRHKITKRGQNVTFRCDPISEHNRLYWYRQTLGQGPEFLTYFQNEAQLEKSRLLSDRFSAERPKGSFSTLEIQRTEQGDSAMYLCASSPWAGGGYEQYFGPGTRLTVT.

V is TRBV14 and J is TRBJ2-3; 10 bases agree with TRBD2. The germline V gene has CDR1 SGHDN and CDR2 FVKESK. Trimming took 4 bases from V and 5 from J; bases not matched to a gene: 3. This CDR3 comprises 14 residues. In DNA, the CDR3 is TGTGCCAGCAGCCTAGCGGGAGGAGGAGATACGCAGTATTTT. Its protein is CASSLAGGGDTQYF.

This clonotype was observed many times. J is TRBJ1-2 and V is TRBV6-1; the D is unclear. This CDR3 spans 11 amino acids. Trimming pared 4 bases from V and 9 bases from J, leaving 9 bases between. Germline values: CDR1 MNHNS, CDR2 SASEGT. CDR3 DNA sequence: TGTGCCAGCAGTGTCCCAGCGAGCTACACCTTC. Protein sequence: CASSVPASYTF.